One sample yielded the 14 T cell receptor beta chains listed below, sequenced in a study of CD8 T cells in ankylosing spondylitis (dated by TCRdb to about 2017). Overall study results and their limits: Blood from ankylosing spondylitis patients appeared to be characterized by a TCR beta motif made up of under 10 highly homologous amino acid variants.

No antigens are known for them. The library was prepared using 5' RACE. The reads were generated on an Illumina HiSeq 2500. TCRdb reworked the public reads: Q25 trimming with fastp, MiXCR clone assembly, productive beta chains retained. Each entry is one CDR3 protein sequence, shown with its most common DNA and genes. The sample contains roughly 490,000 distinct CDR3 sequences, approximately 5.3% of them found a single time. The ten largest clones capture around 3.4% of the sample. Sequencing was carried out using blood, either unsorted or a sorted T cell fraction (not recorded which). These receptors were obtained from a male donor with ankylosing spondylitis.

This clonotype was seen a handful of times. The rearrangement links TRBV9 to TRBJ2-7; D tentatively reads TRBD1 or TRBD2 (5 bases each). V lost 3 bases and J lost 4, with 14 bases in between. The CDR3 is 14 residues long. Germline CDR1 is SGDLS and CDR2 is YYNGEE. The CDR3 reads CASSAGTEEYEQYF. CDR3 bases: TGTGCCAGCAGCGCCGGGACGGAGGAATACGAGCAGTACTTC.

This clonotype was counted only a few times. The rearrangement links TRBV12-3 or TRBV12-4 to TRBJ2-1; 9 nucleotides line up with TRBD2. With V trimmed by 2 bases and J by 7 bases, 6 bases remained unmatched. The CDR3 is 15 amino acids. CDR3 nucleotide sequence: TGTGCCAGCAGTTTAAGACTAGCGGAGATTAATGAGCAGTTCTTC. It encodes CASSLRLAEINEQFF.

This clonotype was seen many times. The CDR3 is CASSSSGRFSYEQYF. As DNA, the CDR3 is TGTGCCAGCAGCTCTAGCGGGAGGTTTTCCTACGAGCAGTACTTC. The rearrangement uses TRBV7-8 and TRBJ2-7; 11 bases agree with TRBD2. V trimming: 4 bases; J trimming: 1 base; junction bases outside the gene matches: 3. The germline CDR1 and CDR2 sequences are SGHVS and FQNEAQ. The CDR3 is made up of 15 amino acids.

This clonotype was observed at least ten times. V usage is TRBV20-1 and J usage is TRBJ2-4; D call uncertain. The CDR3 runs 13 residues. Germline V CDR1 and CDR2: DFQATT, SNEGSKA (reference sequence). The V gene lost 8 bases and the J gene lost 0 bases, with 11 bases spanning the gap. This CDR3 reads CSILSVAKNIQYF. The CDR3 bases are TGCAGTATTCTGTCGGTAGCCAAAAACATTCAGTACTTC.

This clonotype appeared many times. The V and J genes are TRBV6-5 and TRBJ2-7; TRBD1 agrees at 12 bases. This CDR3 is 17 amino acids long. The V and J ends lost 4 bases and 3 bases, in that order; junction bases with no gene match: 10. The germline gives CDR1 MNHEY, CDR2 SVGAGI. CDR3 sequence: CASSSPPGTGGLYEQYF. In nucleotides, the CDR3 is TGTGCCAGCAGTTCCCCCCCCGGGACAGGGGGCCTCTACGAGCAGTACTTC.

Ten or more counts support this clonotype. The chain employs TRBV10-3 and TRBJ2-7; no clear D gene. Germline CDR1 is ENHRY and CDR2 is SYGVKD. Trimming took off 4 bases at V and 6 bases at J, with 16 bases between the two ends. The CDR3 is made up of 14 amino acids. The CDR3 protein is CAISGTSGSSEQYF. The CDR3 bases are TGTGCCATCAGTGGGACGTCGGGTTCGTCCGAGCAGTACTTC.

This clonotype was observed many times. Here the CDR3 reads CASSAGGSYNSPLHF. CDR3 sequence (DNA): TGTGCCAGTTCAGCAGGGGGATCCTATAATTCACCCCTCCACTTT. The gene calls are TRBV7-3 and TRBJ1-6; 7 bases agree with TRBD1. This CDR3 spans 15 amino acids. With V trimmed by 9 bases and J by 1 base, 6 bases remained unmatched. Germline V gene lookup returns CDR1 SGHTA and CDR2 FQGTGA.

This clonotype was recorded at least ten times. V usage is TRBV2 and J usage is TRBJ1-4; 8 bases are a match to TRBD1. V shed 6 bases and J 7 bases; nucleotides not matched to a gene: 1. From germline, CDR1 is SNHLY and CDR2 FYNNEI. CDR3 length equals 12 residues. For the CDR3, the DNA is TGTGCCAGCAGGGACAGGGTTGAAAAACTGTTTTTT. Translating it yields CASRDRVEKLFF. Filled out from reference TRBV2 and TRBJ1-4, the complete variable domain reads EPEVTQTPSHQVTQMGQEVILRCVPISNHLYFYWYRQILGQKVEFLVSFYNNEISEKSEIFDDQFSVERPDGSNFTLKIRSTKLEDSAMYFCASRDRVEKLFFGSGTQLSVL.

This clonotype was counted many times. The gene calls are TRBV29-1 and TRBJ1-4; D remains unclear. The CDR3 has 12 amino acids. Germline V gene data show CDR1 as SQVTM and CDR2 as ANQGSEA. Trimming cost V 6 bases and J 5 bases, with 10 bases left between them. The CDR3 DNA is TGCAGCGTCAGACGGCAGAATGAAAAACTGTTTTTT. This encodes CSVRRQNEKLFF.

At least ten counts were recorded for this clonotype. The chain employs TRBV29-1 and TRBJ1-2; unclear D gene. The CDR3 has 9 residues. The V end was cut by 0 bases, the J end by 7 bases, with 0 bases between. Germline CDR1 SQVTM, CDR2 ANQGSEA. CDR3 sequence: CSVEDGYTF. The CDR3, as DNA: TGCAGCGTTGAAGATGGCTACACCTTC. Looking up the rest from reference TRBV29-1 and TRBJ1-2 gives the full variable domain: SAVISQKPSRDICQRGTSLTIQCQVDSQVTMMFWYRQQPGQSLTLIATANQGSEATYESGFVIDKFPISRPNLTFSTLTVSNMSPEDSSIYLCSVEDGYTFGSGTRLTVV.

The chain couples TRBV9 to TRBJ2-1; 12 nucleotides match TRBD2. V trimming: 3 bases; J trimming: 2 bases; junction bases outside the gene matches: 3. There are 16 residues in the CDR3. In germline, CDR1 is SGDLS, CDR2 YYNGEE. As DNA, the CDR3 is TGTGCCAGCAGCGGGCCTAGCGGGGGGGCCTACAATGAGCAGTTCTTC. Translating gives CASSGPSGGAYNEQFF.

This clonotype was counted ten times or more. One junction end does not reproduce the germline sequence, and a read error may be involved. V is TRBV12-3 or TRBV12-4 and J is TRBJ2-5; D ambiguous. The CDR3 runs to 11 residues. DNA of the CDR3: TGCGCCAGCAGCTTGGAAGAGACCCAGTACTTC. Translation: CASSLEETQYF.

This clonotype was seen only a few times. The rearrangement links TRBV10-3 to TRBJ2-1; perhaps TRBD1 as D (6 bases). Germline V lookup: CDR1 ENHRY, CDR2 SYGVKD. The CDR3 consists of 14 residues. Deletions cut 6 bases from V and 5 bases from J, with 14 bases between. CDR3 sequence reads: CAIRAPTGHNEQFF. The CDR3 DNA is TGTGCCATCAGAGCCCCGACAGGACACAATGAGCAGTTCTTC.

This clonotype was observed at least ten times. This rearrangement joins TRBV3-1 to TRBJ2-1, with D possibly called TRBD1 or TRBD2 (5 bases each). This CDR3 is built from 16 residues. Germline lookup yields CDR1 LGHDT and CDR2 YNNKEL (reference sequence). V lost 0 bases, J lost 2 bases, and 11 bases lay in between. Written as DNA, the CDR3 is TGTGCCAGCAGCCAAGATTTAGGGACCACCTACAATGAGCAGTTCTTC. Protein product: CASSQDLGTTYNEQFF.